Presented here are 16 T cell receptor beta chains from one specimen sequenced in a study of T-cell memory formation after mild COVID-19 (dated by TCRdb to the early 2020s). Library preparation was by 5' RACE. Sequencing took place on an Illumina NovaSeq 6000. TCRdb redid the processing of the public reads, applying fastp at Q25 and MiXCR, and retained in-frame beta chains. Merged by CDR3 protein, the rows form single entries marked with the most common genes and DNA. This sample gives 300,000 to 400,000 distinct CDR3 sequences in total; around 28% of them show up just once. The ten largest clones capture about 13% of the sample. Source material: PBMCs or a T cell subset sorted from them (not recorded which). The receptors were sampled from an adult woman who had mild COVID-19 (a few samples of this study predate the infection). The sample titles of this study are shuffled in the database, so cell type and time point are left out; the donor was told from shared clones.

The V call is TRBV29-1, the J call TRBJ1-2; D is uncertain. Per the germline V gene, CDR1 is SQVTM and CDR2 is ANQGSEA. V lost 3 bases and J lost 5, with 19 bases in between. The CDR3 covers 15 residues. The CDR3: CSVDIDWGFTYGYTF. CDR3 sequence (DNA): TGCAGCGTTGACATTGATTGGGGATTCACGTATGGCTACACCTTC.

The chain couples TRBV7-6 to TRBJ2-5; D gene ambiguous. The CDR3 runs to 12 residues. Per the germline V gene, CDR1 is SGHVS and CDR2 is FNYEAQ. V was pared by 6 bases and J by 5 bases, with 10 bases between. CDR3: CASRGMRETQYF. CDR3 in DNA: TGTGCCAGCAGGGGGATGCGGGAGACCCAGTACTTC. Combining the CDR3 with reference TRBV7-6 and TRBJ2-5 gives the whole variable domain GAGVSQSPRYKVTKRGQDVALRCDPISGHVSLYWYRQALGQGPEFLTYFNYEAQQDKSGLPNDRFSAERPEGSISTLTIQRTEQRDSAMYRCASRGMRETQYFGPGTRLLVL.

There are a few counts of this clonotype. Here the CDR3 DNA reads TGTGCCACCAGCAGAGGGACAGGGGCCAACAATGAGCAGTTCTTC. It encodes CATSRGTGANNEQFF. The rearrangement uses TRBV15 and TRBJ2-1, with 9 bases lining up with TRBD1. V was pared by 1 base and J by 5 bases, with 3 bases of the junction left unmatched. The CDR3 spans 15 residues. Germline V lookup: CDR1 LNHNV, CDR2 YYDKDF (reference sequence).

This clonotype showed up just a few times. The chain is built from TRBV29-1 and TRBJ2-1; 12 bases fit TRBD2. The CDR3 length is 13 residues. Per germline, CDR1 SQVTM and CDR2 ANQGSEA. After removal of 5 bases from V and 5 bases from J, the junction contained 1 base not matched to a gene. The CDR3 nucleotides read TGCAGCGTTTGGACTAGCGGGAACAATGAGCAGTTCTTC. It specifies CSVWTSGNNEQFF.

This clonotype was seen a few times. The V and J genes are TRBV6-2 or TRBV6-3 and TRBJ2-1; D may match TRBD1 or TRBD2 (5 bases each). Germline loops: CDR1 MNHEY, CDR2 SVGEGT. Trimming cost V 6 bases and J 2 bases, with 14 bases left between them. CDR3 size: 15 residues. In DNA form, the CDR3 reads TGTGCCAGCAGCCCCGTCGGGGCTACCTACAATGAGCAGTTCTTC. Its translation: CASSPVGATYNEQFF.

This clonotype turned up a few times. The chain is built from TRBV30 and TRBJ2-1; D not resolved. V lost 0 bases and J 4 bases, leaving 7 bases between the germline ends. There are 13 residues in the CDR3. Germline CDR1 reads GTSNPN; CDR2 reads SVGIG (reference sequence). In DNA, the CDR3 is TGTGCCTGGAGTGTAGGCCGGTACAATGAGCAGTTCTTC. Protein product: CAWSVGRYNEQFF.

The chain is built from TRBV20-1 and TRBJ2-3; D is perhaps TRBD2 (5 bases). The ends were cut back, 6 bases at V and 2 bases at J, with 12 bases in the middle. The CDR3 sequence is 13 residues long. Per germline, CDR1 DFQATT and CDR2 SNEGSKA (reference sequence). CDR3 in amino acids: CSASGNPTDTQYF. The CDR3 DNA reads TGCAGTGCCTCCGGGAATCCCACAGATACGCAGTATTTT.

This chain connects TRBV6-1 to TRBJ1-2, with a weak D call TRBD1 (5 bases). The CDR3 contains 15 residues. Germline CDR1 MNHNS, CDR2 SASEGT. V was trimmed by 2 bases and J by 1 base, leaving 11 bases between them. CDR3 amino acids: CASSEHPGSNYGYTF. CDR3 in DNA: TGTGCCAGCAGTGAACACCCAGGGAGTAACTATGGCTACACCTTC.

The CDR3 protein is CASRPGTGVEETQYF. The CDR3 nucleotides read TGTGCCAGCAGGCCCGGGACAGGGGTAGAAGAGACCCAGTACTTC. V usage is TRBV7-9 and J usage is TRBJ2-5; 10 bases map to TRBD1. Germline CDR1 is SEHNR and CDR2 is FQNEAQ (reference sequence). The V segment lost 6 bases and the J segment 3 bases; nucleotides outside the gene matches: 7. There are 15 residues in the CDR3.

The V call is TRBV29-1, the J call TRBJ2-6, with 10 bases fitting TRBD1. CDR3 length equals 18 residues. Germline CDR1 SQVTM, CDR2 ANQGSEA. Trimming cost V 5 bases and J 1 base; bases outside gene matches: 11. The DNA of the CDR3 is TGCAGCGTTTCGTATCTGGGGACAGGGGTTTCTGGGGCCAACGTCCTGACTTTC. Translated: CSVSYLGTGVSGANVLTF.

The V gene is TRBV7-9, the J gene TRBJ2-2, with 8 bases aligning to TRBD1. CDR3 length: 16 residues. The V gene's germline CDR1 is SEHNR and CDR2 FQNEAQ (reference sequence). J lost 5 bases, V lost 0 bases, and 5 bases had no gene match. This chain's CDR3 is CASSLAGQGRTGELFF. CDR3 coding DNA: TGTGCCAGCAGCTTAGCAGGACAGGGAAGAACCGGGGAGCTGTTTTTT. The complete variable domain, with remaining parts taken from reference TRBV7-9 and TRBJ2-2, reads DTGVSQNPRHKITKRGQNVTFRCDPISEHNRLYWYRQTLGQGPEFLTYFQNEAQLEKSRLLSDRFSAERPKGSFSTLEIQRTEQGDSAMYLCASSLAGQGRTGELFFGEGSRLTVL.

The chain uses TRBV12-3 or TRBV12-4 and TRBJ2-1, with 7 bases aligning to TRBD2. The CDR3 loop spans 14 amino acids. V shed 3 bases, J shed 9 bases, and the junction held 8 bases outside the gene matches. CDR3 protein: CASSFGGGSGEQFF. The CDR3 coding sequence is TGTGCCAGCAGTTTCGGGGGAGGGTCGGGTGAGCAGTTCTTC.

The rearrangement joins TRBV7-9 to TRBJ2-2; D is tentatively TRBD1 or TRBD2 (6 bases each). CDR1 and CDR2 from the germline V gene are SEHNR and FQNEAQ (reference sequence). V was trimmed by 2 bases and J by 5 bases, leaving 12 bases between them. The CDR3 sequence is 15 residues long. The CDR3 nucleotides read TGTGCCAGCAGCTTAATCGGGGGCAGGACCGGGGAGCTGTTTTTT. Amino acid sequence: CASSLIGGRTGELFF.

This chain connects TRBV5-1 to TRBJ2-3; tentatively, D is TRBD2 (6 bases). This CDR3 has 14 residues. In germline, CDR1 is SGHRS, CDR2 YFSETQ. Between the trimmed V and J ends, which lost 0 bases and 6 bases, there was a span of 11 bases. CDR3 amino acids: CASSLDGSMDTQYF. The DNA of the CDR3 is TGCGCCAGCAGCTTGGACGGGAGCATGGATACGCAGTATTTT. Full variable domain (outside the CDR3, taken from reference TRBV5-1 and TRBJ2-3): KAGVTQTPRYLIKTRGQQVTLSCSPISGHRSVSWYQQTPGQGLQFLFEYFSETQRNKGNFPGRFSGRQFSNSRSEMNVSTLELGDSALYLCASSLDGSMDTQYFGPGTRLTVL.

The chain uses TRBV5-1 and TRBJ2-5; D tentatively fits TRBD1 or TRBD2 (5 bases each). This CDR3 has 15 amino acids. CDR1 SGHRS and CDR2 YFSETQ come from the germline V gene. Trimming left V 3 bases short and J 1 base short, with 13 bases between. CDR3 residues: CASSWGNVAQETQYF. DNA for the CDR3: TGCGCCAGCAGCTGGGGGAACGTTGCCCAAGAGACCCAGTACTTC.

This clonotype was seen ten or more times. The V and J genes are TRBV7-9 and TRBJ2-7; 8 bases map to TRBD1. Germline V gene lookup returns CDR1 SEHNR and CDR2 FQNEAQ (reference sequence). The CDR3 is 17 amino acids. V was pared by 0 bases and J by 4 bases, with 11 bases of the junction left unmatched. Here the CDR3 reads CASSLADSGQGLYEQYF. The CDR3 bases are TGTGCCAGCAGCTTAGCAGATTCCGGACAGGGATTGTACGAGCAGTACTTC.